This T cell receptor beta chain is drawn from a study of early T cells in non-severe SARS-CoV-2 infection. Study context: Sequenced material consisted of bulk RNA (from unsorted whole blood), and chains were unpaired.

The study's findings and limits: VDJdb matching favored anti-spike CD8 responses, missing private and CD4 specificities.

This clonotype was counted ten times or more. Its antigen is as yet unknown. Individually, cDNA molecules had unique molecular identifiers attached to them. TCRdb passed the 5' RACE reads through MiXCR, listing each CDR3 protein once. The repertoire includes more than 25,000 distinct CDR3 sequences, about 4.9% of them detected once, and around 5.9% sits in the top ten. The receptor was isolated from an adult who was a healthcare worker with PCR-confirmed SARS-CoV-2 infection or an uninfected control (not recorded which). The sequencing used whole blood, collected at baseline.

The CDR3 DNA is TGTGCCAGCAGCTTAGAGTCGGGGTCTCGGAATGAGCAGTTCTTC. Translated: CASSLESGSRNEQFF. This rearrangement joins TRBV11-2 to TRBJ2-1; possible D gene TRBD2, 5 bases. The CDR3 is 15 amino acids. CDR1 and CDR2 (germline): SGHAT, FQNNGV. V shed 0 bases and J shed 7 bases, with 13 bases lying between them.